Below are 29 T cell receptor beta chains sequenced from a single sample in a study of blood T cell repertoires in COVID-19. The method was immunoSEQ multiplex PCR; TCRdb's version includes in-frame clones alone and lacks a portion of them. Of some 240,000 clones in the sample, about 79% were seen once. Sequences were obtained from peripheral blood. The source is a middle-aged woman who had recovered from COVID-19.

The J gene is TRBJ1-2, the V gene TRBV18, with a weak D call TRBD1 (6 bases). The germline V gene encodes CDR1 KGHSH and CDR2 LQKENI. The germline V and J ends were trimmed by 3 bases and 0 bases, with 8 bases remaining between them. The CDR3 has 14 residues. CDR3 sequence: CASSPDSANYGYTF. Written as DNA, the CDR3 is TGTGCCAGCTCACCGGACAGTGCTAACTATGGCTACACCTTC.

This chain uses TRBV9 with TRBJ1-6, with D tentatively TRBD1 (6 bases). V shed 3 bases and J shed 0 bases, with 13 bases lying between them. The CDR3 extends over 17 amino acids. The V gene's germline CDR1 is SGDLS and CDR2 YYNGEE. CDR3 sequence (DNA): TGTGCCAGCAGCGCAGGGAAAGGGGGCTCCTATAATTCACCCCTCCACTTT. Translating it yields CASSAGKGGSYNSPLHF.

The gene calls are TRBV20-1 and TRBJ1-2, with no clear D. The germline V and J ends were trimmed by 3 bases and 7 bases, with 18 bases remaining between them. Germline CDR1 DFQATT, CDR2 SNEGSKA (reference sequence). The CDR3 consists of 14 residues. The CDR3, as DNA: TGCAGTGCTAGTAACAGTCCGAATGATGCTGGCTACACCTTC. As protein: CSASNSPNDAGYTF.

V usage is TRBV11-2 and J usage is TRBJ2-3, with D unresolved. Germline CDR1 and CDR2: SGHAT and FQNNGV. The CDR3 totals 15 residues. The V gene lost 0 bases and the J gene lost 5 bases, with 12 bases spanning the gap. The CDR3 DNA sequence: TGTGCCAGCAGCTTAGATCGAAAAGCGAAAGATACGCAGTATTTT. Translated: CASSLDRKAKDTQYF. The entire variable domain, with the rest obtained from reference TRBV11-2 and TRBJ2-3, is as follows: EAGVAQSPRYKIIEKRQSVAFWCNPISGHATLYWYQQILGQGPKLLIQFQNNGVVDDSQLPKDRFSAERLKGVDSTLKIQPAKLEDSAVYLCASSLDRKAKDTQYFGPGTRLTVL.

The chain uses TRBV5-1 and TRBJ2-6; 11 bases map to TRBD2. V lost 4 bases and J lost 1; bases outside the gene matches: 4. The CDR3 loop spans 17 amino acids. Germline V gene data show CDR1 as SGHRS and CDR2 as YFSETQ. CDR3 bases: TGCGCCAGCAGCCTGACTAGCGGGGTTTCTGGGGCCAACGTCCTGACTTTC. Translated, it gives CASSLTSGVSGANVLTF.

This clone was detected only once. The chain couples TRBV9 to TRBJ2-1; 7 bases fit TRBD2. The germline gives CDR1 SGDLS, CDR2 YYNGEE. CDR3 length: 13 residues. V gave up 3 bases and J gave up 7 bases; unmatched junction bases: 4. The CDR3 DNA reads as TGTGCCAGCAGCGCGACTAGCCGAAATGAGCAGTTCTTC. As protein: CASSATSRNEQFF.

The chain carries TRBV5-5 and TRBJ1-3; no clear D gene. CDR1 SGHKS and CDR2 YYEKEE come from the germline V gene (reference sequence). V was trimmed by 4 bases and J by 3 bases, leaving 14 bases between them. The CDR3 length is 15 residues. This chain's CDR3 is CASSPTGSSGNTIYF. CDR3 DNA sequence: TGTGCCAGCAGCCCAACTGGGAGCAGTGGAAACACCATATATTTT.

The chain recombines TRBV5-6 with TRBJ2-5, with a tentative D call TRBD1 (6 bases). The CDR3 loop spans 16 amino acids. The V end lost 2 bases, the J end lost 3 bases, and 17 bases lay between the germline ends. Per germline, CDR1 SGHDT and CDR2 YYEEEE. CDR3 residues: CASSFPTGWIEETQYF. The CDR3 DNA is TGTGCCAGCAGCTTTCCAACAGGGTGGATCGAAGAGACCCAGTACTTC.

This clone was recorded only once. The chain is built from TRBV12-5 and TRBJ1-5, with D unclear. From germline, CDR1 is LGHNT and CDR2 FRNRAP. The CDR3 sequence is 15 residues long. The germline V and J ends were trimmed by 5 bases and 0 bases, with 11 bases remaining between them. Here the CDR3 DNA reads TGTGCTAGTGGTCTGTCGGTGAATAGCAATCAGCCCCAGCATTTT. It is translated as CASGLSVNSNQPQHF. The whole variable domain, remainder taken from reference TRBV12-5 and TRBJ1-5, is DARVTQTPRHKVTEMGQEVTMRCQPILGHNTVFWYRQTMMQGLELLAYFRNRAPLDDSGMPKDRFSAEMPDATLATLKIQPSEPRDSAVYFCASGLSVNSNQPQHFGDGTRLSIL.

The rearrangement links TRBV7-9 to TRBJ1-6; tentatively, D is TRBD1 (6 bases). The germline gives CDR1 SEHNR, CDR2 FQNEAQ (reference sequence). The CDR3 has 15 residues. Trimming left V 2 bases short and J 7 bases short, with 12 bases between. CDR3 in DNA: TGTGCCAGCAGCTTAAGGGGGGGCTTGAATTCACCCCTCCACTTT. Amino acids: CASSLRGGLNSPLHF.

The CDR3 DNA reads TGTGCCAGCTCACTAGGGACAGGGTGGATGAACACTGAAGCTTTCTTT. Protein: CASSLGTGWMNTEAFF. The chain employs TRBV18 and TRBJ1-1; TRBD1 aligns across 9 bases. The V segment lost 4 bases and the J segment 0 bases; nucleotides outside the gene matches: 6. The length of the CDR3 is 16 residues. Germline CDR1 reads KGHSH; CDR2 reads LQKENI.

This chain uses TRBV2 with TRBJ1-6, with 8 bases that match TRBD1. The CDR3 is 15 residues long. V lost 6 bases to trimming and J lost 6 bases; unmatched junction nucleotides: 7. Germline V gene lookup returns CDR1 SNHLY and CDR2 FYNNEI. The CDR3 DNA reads TGTGCCAGCAGCCTACAGGGGGTACGTAATTCACCCCTCCACTTT. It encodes CASSLQGVRNSPLHF.

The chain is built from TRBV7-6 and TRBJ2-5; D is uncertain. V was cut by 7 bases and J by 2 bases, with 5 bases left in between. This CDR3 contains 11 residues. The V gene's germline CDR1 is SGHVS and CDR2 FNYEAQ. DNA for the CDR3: TGTGCCAGCAAACTTCAAGAGACCCAGTACTTC. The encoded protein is CASKLQETQYF.

In nucleotides, the CDR3 is TGTGCCAGCTCACCGACTAGCGGGGATTTAGATGAGCAGTTCTTC. It translates to CASSPTSGDLDEQFF. This chain uses TRBV18 with TRBJ2-1, with 11 bases fitting TRBD2. The CDR3 runs to 15 residues. Per germline, CDR1 KGHSH and CDR2 LQKENI. Trimming cost V 3 bases and J 8 bases; bases outside gene matches: 6.

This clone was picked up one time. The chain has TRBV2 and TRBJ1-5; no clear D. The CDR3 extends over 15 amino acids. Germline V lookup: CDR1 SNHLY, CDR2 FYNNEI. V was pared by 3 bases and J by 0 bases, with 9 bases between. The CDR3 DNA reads TGTGCCAGCAGTGAGGAGAACTATAGCAATCAGCCCCAGCATTTT. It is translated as CASSEENYSNQPQHF.

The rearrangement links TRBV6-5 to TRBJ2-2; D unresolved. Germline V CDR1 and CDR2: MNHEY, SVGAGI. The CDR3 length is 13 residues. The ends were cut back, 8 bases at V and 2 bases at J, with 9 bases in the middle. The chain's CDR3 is CASSSVNTGELFF. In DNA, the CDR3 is TGTGCCAGCTCGTCAGTAAACACCGGGGAGCTGTTTTTT.

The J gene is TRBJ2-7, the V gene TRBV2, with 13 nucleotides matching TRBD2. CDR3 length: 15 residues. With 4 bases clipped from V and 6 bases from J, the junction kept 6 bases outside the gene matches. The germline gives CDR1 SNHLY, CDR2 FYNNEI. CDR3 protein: CASSVLAGGISEQYF. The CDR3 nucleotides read TGTGCCAGCAGTGTACTAGCGGGGGGGATCAGCGAGCAGTACTTC.

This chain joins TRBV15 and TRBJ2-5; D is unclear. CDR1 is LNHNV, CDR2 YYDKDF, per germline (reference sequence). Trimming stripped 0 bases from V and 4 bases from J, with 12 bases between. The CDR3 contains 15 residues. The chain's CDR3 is CATSRDRKTGETQYF. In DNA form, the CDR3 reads TGTGCCACCAGCAGAGATAGGAAGACGGGAGAGACCCAGTACTTC.

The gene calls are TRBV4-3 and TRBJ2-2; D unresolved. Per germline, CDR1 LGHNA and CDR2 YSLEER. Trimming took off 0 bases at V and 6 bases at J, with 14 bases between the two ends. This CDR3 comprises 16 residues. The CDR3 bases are TGCGCCAGCAGCCAAGATTTTTCGAGTTTGGCCGGGGAGCTGTTTTTT. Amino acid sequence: CASSQDFSSLAGELFF.

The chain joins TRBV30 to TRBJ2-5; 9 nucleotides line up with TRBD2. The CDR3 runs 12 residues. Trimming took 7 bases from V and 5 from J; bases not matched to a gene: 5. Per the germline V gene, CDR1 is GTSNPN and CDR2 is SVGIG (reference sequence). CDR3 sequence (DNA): TGTGCCTTAACGAGCGGGGGGGAGACCCAGTACTTC. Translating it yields CALTSGGETQYF.

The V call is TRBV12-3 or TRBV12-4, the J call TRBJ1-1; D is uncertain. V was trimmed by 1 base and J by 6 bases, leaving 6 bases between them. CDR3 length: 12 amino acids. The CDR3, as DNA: TGTGCCAGCAGTTTAGTTTCTCCTGAAGCTTTCTTT. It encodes CASSLVSPEAFF.

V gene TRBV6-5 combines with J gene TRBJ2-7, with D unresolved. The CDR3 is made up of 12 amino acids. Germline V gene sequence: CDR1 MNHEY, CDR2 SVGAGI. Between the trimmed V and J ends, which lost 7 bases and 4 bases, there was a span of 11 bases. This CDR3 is CASTTTGYEQYF. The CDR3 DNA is TGTGCCAGCACCACGACTGGGTACGAGCAGTACTTC.

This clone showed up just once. The CDR3: CASSWDSTGELFF. In DNA form, the CDR3 reads TGTGCCAGCAGCTGGGACTCTACGGGGGAGCTGTTTTTT. The V gene is TRBV5-4, the J gene TRBJ2-2; a weak D match, TRBD2 (6 bases). Germline CDR1 and CDR2: SGHNT and YYREEE (reference sequence). Between the trimmed V and J ends, which lost 3 bases and 8 bases, there was a span of 11 bases. This CDR3 has 13 amino acids.

The CDR3 DNA reads as TGCGCCAGCAGCCAAGTACTGGGGCCAGATACGCAGTATTTT. Its translation: CASSQVLGPDTQYF. This sequence joins TRBV4-3 and TRBJ2-3; tentative D call: TRBD1 (5 bases). V lost 1 base to trimming and J lost 4 bases, with 9 bases between them. The CDR3 extends over 14 amino acids. Per the germline V gene, CDR1 is LGHNA and CDR2 is YSLEER.

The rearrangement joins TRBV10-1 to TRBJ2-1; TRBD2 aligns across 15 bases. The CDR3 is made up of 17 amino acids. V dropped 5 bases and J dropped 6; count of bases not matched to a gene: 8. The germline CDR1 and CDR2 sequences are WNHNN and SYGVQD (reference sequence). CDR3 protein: CASSTGTSGGLINEQFF. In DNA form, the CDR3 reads TGCGCCAGCAGTACCGGGACTAGCGGGGGGCTGATCAATGAGCAGTTCTTC.

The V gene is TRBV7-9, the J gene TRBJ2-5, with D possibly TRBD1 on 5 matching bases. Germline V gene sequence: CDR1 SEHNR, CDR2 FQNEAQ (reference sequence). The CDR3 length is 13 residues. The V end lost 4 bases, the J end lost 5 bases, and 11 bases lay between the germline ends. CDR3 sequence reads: CASSSGHTETQYF. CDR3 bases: TGTGCCAGCAGCTCCGGACATACGGAGACCCAGTACTTC.

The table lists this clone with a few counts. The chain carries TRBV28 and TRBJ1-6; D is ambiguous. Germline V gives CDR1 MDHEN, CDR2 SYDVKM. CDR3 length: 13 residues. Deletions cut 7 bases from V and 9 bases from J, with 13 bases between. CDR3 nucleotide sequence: TGTGCCAGCACTAGTCAAAGGAGTTCACCCCTCCACTTT. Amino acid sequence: CASTSQRSSPLHF.

In nucleotides, the CDR3 is TGCGCCAGCACCGAAGCCCCACTAGCGGCCCCAGATACGCAGTATTTT. Its protein is CASTEAPLAAPDTQYF. J is TRBJ2-3 and V is TRBV5-1; 8 bases fit TRBD2. V gave up 6 bases and J gave up 4 bases; unmatched junction bases: 13. CDR3 length: 16 residues. Germline V gene data show CDR1 as SGHRS and CDR2 as YFSETQ.

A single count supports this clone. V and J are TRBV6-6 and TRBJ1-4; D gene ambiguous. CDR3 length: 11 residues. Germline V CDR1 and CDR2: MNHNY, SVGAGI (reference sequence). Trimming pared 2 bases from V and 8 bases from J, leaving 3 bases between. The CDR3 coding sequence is TGTGCCAGCAGTTACGAGGAAAAACTGTTTTTT. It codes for CASSYEEKLFF.